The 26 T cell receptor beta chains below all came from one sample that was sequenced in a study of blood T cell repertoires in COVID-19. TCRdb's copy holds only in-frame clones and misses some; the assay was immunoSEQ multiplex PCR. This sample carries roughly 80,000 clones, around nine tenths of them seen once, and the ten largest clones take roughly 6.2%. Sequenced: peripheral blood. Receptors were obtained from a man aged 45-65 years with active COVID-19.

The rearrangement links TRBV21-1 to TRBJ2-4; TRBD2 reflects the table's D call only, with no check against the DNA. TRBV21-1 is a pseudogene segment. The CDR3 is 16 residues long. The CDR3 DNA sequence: TGTGCCAGCACCCCCTCGCTTAGCGGGACAGAAAACATTCAGTACTTC. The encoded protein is CASTPSLSGTENIQYF.

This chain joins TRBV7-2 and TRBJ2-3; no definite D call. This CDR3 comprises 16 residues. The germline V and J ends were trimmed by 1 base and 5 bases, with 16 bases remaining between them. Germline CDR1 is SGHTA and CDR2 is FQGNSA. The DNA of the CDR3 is TGTGCCAGCAGCTTAGGTCCCGTGAGTCGTGGAGATACGCAGTATTTT. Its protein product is CASSLGPVSRGDTQYF.

CDR3 residues: CASTPSRPYEQYF. As DNA, the CDR3 is TGTGCCAGCACCCCTAGTCGGCCCTACGAGCAGTACTTC. J is TRBJ2-7 and V is TRBV28; no clear D. The CDR3 runs to 13 residues. Germline V gene sequence: CDR1 MDHEN, CDR2 SYDVKM. V shed 7 bases and J shed 2 bases, with 12 bases lying between them.

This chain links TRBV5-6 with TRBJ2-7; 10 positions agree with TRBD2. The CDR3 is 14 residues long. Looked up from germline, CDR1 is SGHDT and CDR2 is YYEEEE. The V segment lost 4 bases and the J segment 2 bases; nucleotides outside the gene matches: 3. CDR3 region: CASSPTSGAYEQYF. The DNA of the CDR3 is TGTGCCAGCAGCCCTACTAGCGGGGCCTACGAGCAGTACTTC.

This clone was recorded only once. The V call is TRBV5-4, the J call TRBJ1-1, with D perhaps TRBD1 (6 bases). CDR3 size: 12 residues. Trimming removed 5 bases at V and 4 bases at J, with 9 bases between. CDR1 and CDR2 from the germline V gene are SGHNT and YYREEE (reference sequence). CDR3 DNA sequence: TGTGCCAGCAGTTTACAGGGCACTGAAGCTTTCTTT. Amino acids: CASSLQGTEAFF. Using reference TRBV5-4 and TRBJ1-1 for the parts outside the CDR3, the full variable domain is ETGVTQSPTHLIKTRGQQVTLRCSSQSGHNTVSWYQQALGQGPQFIFQYYREEENGRGNFPPRFSGLQFPNYSSELNVNALELDDSALYLCASSLQGTEAFFGQGTRLTVV.

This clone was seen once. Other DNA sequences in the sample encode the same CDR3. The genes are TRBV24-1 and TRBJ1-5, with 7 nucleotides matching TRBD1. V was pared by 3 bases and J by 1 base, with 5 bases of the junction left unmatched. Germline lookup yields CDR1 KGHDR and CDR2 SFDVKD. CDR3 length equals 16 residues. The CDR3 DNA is TGTGCCACCAGTGATCCCAGACAGGGCAGCAATCAGCCCCAGCATTTT. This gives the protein CATSDPRQGSNQPQHF.

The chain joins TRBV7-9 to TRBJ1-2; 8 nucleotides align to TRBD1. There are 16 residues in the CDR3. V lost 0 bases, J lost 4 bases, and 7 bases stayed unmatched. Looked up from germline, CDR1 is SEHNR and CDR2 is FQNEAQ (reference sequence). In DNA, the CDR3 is TGTGCCAGCAGCTTAGCGCCGGGACAGGTTGGCTATGGCTACACCTTC. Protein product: CASSLAPGQVGYGYTF.

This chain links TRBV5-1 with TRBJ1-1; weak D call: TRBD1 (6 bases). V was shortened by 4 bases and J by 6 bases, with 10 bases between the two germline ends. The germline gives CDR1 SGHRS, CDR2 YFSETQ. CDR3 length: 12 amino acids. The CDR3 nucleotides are TGCGCCAGCAGCCCTAGGGGGTCTGAAGCTTTCTTT. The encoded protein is CASSPRGSEAFF.

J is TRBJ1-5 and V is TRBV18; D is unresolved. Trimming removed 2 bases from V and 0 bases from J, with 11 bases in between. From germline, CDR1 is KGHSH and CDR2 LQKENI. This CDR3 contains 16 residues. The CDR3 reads CASSPTSENSNQPQHF. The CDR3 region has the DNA TGTGCCAGCTCACCAACGTCCGAGAATAGCAATCAGCCCCAGCATTTT. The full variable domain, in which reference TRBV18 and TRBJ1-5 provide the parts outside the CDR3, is NAGVMQNPRHLVRRRGQEARLRCSPMKGHSHVYWYRQLPEEGLKFMVYLQKENIIDESGMPKERFSAEFPKEGPSILRIQQVVRGDSAAYFCASSPTSENSNQPQHFGDGTRLSIL.

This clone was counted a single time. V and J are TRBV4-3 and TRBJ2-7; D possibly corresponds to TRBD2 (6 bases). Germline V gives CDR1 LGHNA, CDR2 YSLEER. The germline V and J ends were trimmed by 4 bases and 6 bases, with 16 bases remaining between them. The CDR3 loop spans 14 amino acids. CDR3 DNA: TGCGCCAGCAGCCCATCACCCATCGGGGGCGAGCAGTACTTC. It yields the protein CASSPSPIGGEQYF.

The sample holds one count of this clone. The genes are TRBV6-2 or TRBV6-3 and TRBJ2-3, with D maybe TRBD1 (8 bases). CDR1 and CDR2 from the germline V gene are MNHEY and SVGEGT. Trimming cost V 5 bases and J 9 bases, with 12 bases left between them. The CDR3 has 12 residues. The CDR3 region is CASSTGGATQYF. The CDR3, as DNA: TGTGCCAGCAGTACAGGGGGGGCCACGCAGTATTTT.

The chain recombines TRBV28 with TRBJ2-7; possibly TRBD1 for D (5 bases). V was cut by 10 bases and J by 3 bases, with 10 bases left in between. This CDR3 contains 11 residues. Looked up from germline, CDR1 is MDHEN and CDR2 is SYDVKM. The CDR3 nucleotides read TGTGCCACCGCGGACAACTACGAGCAGTACTTC. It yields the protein CATADNYEQYF. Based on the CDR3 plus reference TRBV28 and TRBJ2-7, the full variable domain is DVKVTQSSRYLVKRTGEKVFLECVQDMDHENMFWYRQDPGLGLRLIYFSYDVKMKEKGDIPEGYSVSREKKERFSLILESASTNQTSMYLCATADNYEQYFGPGTRLTVT.

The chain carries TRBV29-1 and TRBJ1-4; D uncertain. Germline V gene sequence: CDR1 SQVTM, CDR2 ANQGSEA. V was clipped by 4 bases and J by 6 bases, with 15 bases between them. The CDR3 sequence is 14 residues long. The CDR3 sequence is CSVVKSGEYEKLFF. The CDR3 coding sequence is TGCAGCGTTGTGAAGTCCGGGGAATATGAAAAACTGTTTTTT. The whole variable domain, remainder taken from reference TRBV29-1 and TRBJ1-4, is SAVISQKPSRDICQRGTSLTIQCQVDSQVTMMFWYRQQPGQSLTLIATANQGSEATYESGFVIDKFPISRPNLTFSTLTVSNMSPEDSSIYLCSVVKSGEYEKLFFGSGTQLSVL.

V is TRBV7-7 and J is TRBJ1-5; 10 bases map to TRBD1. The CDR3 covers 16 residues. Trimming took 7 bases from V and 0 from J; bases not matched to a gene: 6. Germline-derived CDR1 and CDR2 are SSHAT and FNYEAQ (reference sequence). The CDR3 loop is CASNRDRGGSNQPQHF. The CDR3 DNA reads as TGTGCCAGCAACCGGGACAGGGGTGGTAGCAATCAGCCCCAGCATTTT.

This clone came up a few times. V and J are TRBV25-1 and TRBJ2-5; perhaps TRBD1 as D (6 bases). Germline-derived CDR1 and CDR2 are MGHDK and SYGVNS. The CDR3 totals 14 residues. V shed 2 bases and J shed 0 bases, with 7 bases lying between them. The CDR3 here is CASSEQGYQETQYF. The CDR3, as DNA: TGTGCCAGCAGTGAACAGGGGTACCAAGAGACCCAGTACTTC.

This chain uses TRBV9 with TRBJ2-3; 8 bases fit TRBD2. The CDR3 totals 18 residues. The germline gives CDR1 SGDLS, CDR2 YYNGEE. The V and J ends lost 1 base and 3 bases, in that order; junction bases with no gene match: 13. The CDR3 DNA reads TGTGCCAGCAGCGTATATCCCCGGCACGGGGGGGCGACAGATACGCAGTATTTT. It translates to CASSVYPRHGGATDTQYF.

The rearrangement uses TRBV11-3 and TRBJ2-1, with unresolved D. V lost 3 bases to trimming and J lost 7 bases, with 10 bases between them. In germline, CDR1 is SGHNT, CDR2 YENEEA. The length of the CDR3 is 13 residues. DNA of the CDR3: TGTGCCAGCAGCTTGGCCCCTCTGAATGAGCAGTTCTTC. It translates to CASSLAPLNEQFF.

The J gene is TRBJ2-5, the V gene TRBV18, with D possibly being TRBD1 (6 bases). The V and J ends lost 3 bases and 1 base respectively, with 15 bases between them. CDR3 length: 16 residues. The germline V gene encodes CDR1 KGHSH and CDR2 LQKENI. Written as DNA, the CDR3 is TGTGCCAGCTCACCGAGCCGGTCACAGGGCCAAGAGACCCAGTACTTC. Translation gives CASSPSRSQGQETQYF.

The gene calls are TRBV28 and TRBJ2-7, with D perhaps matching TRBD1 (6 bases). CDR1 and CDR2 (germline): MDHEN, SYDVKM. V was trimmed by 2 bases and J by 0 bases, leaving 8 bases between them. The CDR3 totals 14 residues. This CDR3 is CASSLTGSSYEQYF. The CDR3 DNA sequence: TGTGCCAGCAGTTTAACAGGGTCCTCCTACGAGCAGTACTTC.

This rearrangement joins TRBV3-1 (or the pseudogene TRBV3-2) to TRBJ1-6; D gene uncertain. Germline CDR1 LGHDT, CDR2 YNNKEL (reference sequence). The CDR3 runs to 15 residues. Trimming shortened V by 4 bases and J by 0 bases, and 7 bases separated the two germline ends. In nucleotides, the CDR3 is TGTGCCAGCAGCCCCAGTACCTCCTATAATTCACCCCTCCACTTT. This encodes CASSPSTSYNSPLHF.

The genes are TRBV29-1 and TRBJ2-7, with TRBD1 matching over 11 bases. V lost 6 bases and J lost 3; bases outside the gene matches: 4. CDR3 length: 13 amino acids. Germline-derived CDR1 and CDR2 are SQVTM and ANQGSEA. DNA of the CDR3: TGCAGCGTCATTGGGACAGGGGGCTACGAGCAGTACTTC. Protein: CSVIGTGGYEQYF.

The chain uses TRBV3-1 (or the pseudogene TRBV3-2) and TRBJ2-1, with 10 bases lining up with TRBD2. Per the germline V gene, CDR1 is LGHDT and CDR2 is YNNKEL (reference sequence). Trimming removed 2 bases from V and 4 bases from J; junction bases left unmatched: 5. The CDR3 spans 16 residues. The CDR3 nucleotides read TGTGCCAGCAGCCAATCCGGACTAGCGGTATACAATGAGCAGTTCTTC. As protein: CASSQSGLAVYNEQFF.

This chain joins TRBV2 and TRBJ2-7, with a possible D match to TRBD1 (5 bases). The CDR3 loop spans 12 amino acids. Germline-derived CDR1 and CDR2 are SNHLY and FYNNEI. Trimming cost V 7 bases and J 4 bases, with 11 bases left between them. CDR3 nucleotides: TGTGCCAGCACTCGGCAGGGTTACGAGCAGTACTTC. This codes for CASTRQGYEQYF. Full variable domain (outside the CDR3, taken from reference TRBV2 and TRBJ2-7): EPEVTQTPSHQVTQMGQEVILRCVPISNHLYFYWYRQILGQKVEFLVSFYNNEISEKSEIFDDQFSVERPDGSNFTLKIRSTKLEDSAMYFCASTRQGYEQYFGPGTRLTVT.

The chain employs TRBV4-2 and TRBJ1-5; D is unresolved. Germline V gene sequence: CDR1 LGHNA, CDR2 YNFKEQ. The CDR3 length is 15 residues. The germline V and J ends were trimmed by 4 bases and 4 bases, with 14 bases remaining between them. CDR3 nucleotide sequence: TGTGCCAGCAGCCGCGGGGAAATTGGGAATCAGCCCCAGCATTTT. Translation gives CASSRGEIGNQPQHF.

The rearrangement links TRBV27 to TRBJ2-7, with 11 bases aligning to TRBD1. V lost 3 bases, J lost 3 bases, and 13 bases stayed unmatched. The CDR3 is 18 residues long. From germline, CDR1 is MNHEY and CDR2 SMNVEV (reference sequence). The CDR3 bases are TGTGCCAGCAGTTTCCTCTTGACCGGGACAGGGGGATACTACGAGCAGTACTTC. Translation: CASSFLLTGTGGYYEQYF.

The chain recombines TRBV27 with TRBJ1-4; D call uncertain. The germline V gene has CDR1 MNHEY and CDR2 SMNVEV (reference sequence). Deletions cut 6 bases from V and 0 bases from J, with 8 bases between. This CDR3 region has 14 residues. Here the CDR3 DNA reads TGTGCCAGCAGCGGACTAGCAACTAATGAAAAACTGTTTTTT. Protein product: CASSGLATNEKLFF.